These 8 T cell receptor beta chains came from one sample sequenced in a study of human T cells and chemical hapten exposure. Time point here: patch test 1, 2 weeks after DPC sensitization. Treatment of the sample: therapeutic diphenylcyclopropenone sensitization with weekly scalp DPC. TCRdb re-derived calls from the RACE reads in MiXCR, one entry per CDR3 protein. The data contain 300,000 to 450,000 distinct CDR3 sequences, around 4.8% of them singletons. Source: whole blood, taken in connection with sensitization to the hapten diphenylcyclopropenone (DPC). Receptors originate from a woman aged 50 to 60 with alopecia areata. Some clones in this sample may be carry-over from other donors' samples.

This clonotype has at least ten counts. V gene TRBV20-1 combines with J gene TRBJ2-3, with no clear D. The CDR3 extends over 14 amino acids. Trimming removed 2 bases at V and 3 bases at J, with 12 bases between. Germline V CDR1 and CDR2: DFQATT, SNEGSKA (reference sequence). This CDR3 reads CSARPNGVTDTQYF. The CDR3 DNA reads TGCAGTGCTAGACCAAACGGAGTAACAGATACGCAGTATTTT.

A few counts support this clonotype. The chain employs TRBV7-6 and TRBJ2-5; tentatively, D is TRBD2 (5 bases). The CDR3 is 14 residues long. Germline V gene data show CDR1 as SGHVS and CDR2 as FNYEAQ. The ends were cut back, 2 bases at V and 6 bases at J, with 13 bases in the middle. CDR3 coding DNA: TGTGCCAGCAGCTTAAGGAAGGAGGCCAAGACCCAGTACTTC. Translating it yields CASSLRKEAKTQYF. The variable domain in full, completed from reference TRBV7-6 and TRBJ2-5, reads GAGVSQSPRYKVTKRGQDVALRCDPISGHVSLYWYRQALGQGPEFLTYFNYEAQQDKSGLPNDRFSAERPEGSISTLTIQRTEQRDSAMYRCASSLRKEAKTQYFGPGTRLLVL.

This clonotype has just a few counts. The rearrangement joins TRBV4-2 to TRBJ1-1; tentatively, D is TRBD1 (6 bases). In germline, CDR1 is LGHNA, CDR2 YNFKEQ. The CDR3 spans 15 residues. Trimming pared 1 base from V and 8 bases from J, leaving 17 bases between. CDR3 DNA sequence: TGTGCCAGCAGCCAAGCTATGGGGGGGGCAGAAGAAGCTTTCTTT. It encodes CASSQAMGGAEEAFF.

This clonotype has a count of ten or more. CDR3 loop: CSVEGDTRAKNIQYF. CDR3 in DNA: TGCAGCGTTGAGGGCGACACCAGAGCCAAAAACATTCAGTACTTC. The rearrangement links TRBV29-1 to TRBJ2-4; no definite D call. The germline CDR1 and CDR2 sequences are SQVTM and ANQGSEA. V lost 3 bases, J lost 0 bases, and 12 bases lay in between. This CDR3 region has 15 residues.

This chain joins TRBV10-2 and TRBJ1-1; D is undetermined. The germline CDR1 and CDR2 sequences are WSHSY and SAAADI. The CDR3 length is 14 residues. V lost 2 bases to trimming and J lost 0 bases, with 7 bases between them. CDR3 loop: CASSEVAVNTEAFF. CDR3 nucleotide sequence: TGCGCCAGCAGTGAGGTCGCTGTGAACACTGAAGCTTTCTTT.

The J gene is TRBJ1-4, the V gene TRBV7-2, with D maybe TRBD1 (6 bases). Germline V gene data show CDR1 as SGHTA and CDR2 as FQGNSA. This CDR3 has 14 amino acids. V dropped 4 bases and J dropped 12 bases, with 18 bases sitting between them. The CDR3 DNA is TGTGCCAGCAGCTCAACAGGGTTGGGGGAGGAACTGTTTTTT. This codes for CASSSTGLGEELFF.

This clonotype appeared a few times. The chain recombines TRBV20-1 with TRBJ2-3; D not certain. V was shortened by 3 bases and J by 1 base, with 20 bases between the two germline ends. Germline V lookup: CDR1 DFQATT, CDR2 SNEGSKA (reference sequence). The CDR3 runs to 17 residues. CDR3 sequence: CSASNRASPGGTDTQYF. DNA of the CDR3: TGCAGTGCTAGCAACAGAGCTTCACCTGGGGGCACAGATACGCAGTATTTT.

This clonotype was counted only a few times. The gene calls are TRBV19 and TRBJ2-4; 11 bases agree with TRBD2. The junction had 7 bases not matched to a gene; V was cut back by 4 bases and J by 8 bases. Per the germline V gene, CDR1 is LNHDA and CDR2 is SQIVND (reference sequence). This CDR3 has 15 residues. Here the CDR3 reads CASSTSGGPFDIQYF. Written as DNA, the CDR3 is TGTGCCAGTAGTACTAGCGGGGGGCCCTTTGACATTCAGTACTTC.